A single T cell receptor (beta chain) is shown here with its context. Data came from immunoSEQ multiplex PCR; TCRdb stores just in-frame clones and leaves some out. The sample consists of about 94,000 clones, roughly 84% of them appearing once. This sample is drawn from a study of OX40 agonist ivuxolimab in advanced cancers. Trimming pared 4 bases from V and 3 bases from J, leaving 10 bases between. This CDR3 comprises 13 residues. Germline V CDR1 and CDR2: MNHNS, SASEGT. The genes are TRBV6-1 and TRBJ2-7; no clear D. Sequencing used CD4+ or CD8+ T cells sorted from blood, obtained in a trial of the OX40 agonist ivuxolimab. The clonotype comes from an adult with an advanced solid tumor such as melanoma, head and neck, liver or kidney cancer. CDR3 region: CASSGSFFYEQYF. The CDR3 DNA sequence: TGTGCCAGCAGTGGATCCTTCTTCTACGAGCAGTACTTC.